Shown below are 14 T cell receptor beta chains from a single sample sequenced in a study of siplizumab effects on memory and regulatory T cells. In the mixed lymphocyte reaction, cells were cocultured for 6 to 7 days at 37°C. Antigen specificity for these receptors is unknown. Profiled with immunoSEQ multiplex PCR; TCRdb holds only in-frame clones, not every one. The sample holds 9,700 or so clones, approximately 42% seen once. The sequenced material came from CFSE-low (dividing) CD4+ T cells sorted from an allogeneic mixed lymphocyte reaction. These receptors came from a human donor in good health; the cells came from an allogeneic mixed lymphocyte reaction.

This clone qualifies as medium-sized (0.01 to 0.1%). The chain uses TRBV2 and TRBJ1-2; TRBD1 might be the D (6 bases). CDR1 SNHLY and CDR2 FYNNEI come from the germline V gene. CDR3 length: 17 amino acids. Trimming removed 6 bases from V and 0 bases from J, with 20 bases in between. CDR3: CASSGAKTGKTNYGYTF. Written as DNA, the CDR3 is TGTGCCAGCAGCGGCGCCAAAACAGGGAAAACTAACTATGGCTACACCTTC.

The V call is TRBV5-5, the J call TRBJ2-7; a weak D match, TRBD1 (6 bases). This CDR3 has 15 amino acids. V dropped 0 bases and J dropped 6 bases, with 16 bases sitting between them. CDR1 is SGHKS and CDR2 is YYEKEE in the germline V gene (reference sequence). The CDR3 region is CASSLEGDRLLEQYF. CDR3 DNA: TGTGCCAGCAGCTTGGAGGGGGATCGACTACTCGAGCAGTACTTC.

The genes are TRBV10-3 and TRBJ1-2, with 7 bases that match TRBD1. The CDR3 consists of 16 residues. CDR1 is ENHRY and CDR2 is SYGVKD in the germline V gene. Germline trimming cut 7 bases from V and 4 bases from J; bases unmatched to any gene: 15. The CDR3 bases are TGTGCCATCACCGAGGGGGGACAGACCTCCGTCTATGGCTACACCTTC. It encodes CAITEGGQTSVYGYTF.

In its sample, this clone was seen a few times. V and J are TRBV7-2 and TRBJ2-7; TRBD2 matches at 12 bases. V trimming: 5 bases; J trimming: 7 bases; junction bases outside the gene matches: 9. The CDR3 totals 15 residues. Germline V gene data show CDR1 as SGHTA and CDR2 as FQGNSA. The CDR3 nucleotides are TGTGCCAGCAGCGACCGACTAGCGGGAGTGAATGAGCAGTACTTC. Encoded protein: CASSDRLAGVNEQYF.

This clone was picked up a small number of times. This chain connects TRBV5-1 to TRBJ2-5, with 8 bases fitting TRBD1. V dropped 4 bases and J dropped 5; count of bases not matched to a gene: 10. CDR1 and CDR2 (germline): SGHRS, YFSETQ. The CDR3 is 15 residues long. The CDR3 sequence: CASSLVPGGAETQYF. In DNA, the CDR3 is TGCGCCAGCAGCCTTGTTCCAGGGGGCGCGGAGACCCAGTACTTC.

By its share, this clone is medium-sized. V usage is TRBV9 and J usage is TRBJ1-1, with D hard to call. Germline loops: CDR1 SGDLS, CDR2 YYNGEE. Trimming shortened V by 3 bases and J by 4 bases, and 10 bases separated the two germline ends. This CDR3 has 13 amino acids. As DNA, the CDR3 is TGTGCCAGCAGCGCCCATGGTGGCACTGAAGCTTTCTTT. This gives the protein CASSAHGGTEAFF.

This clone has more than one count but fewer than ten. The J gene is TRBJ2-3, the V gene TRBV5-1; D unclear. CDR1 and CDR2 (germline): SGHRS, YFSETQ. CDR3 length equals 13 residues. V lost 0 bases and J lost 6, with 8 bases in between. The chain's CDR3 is CASSLAQRDTQYF. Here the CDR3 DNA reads TGCGCCAGCAGCTTGGCCCAAAGGGATACGCAGTATTTT. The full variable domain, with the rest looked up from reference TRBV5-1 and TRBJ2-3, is KAGVTQTPRYLIKTRGQQVTLSCSPISGHRSVSWYQQTPGQGLQFLFEYFSETQRNKGNFPGRFSGRQFSNSRSEMNVSTLELGDSALYLCASSLAQRDTQYFGPGTRLTVL.

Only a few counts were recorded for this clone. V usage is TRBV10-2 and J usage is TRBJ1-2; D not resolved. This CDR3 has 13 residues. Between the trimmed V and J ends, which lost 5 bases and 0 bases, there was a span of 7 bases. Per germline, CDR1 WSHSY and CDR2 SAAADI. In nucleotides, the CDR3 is TGCGCCAGCAGTCCACAGTCTAACTATGGCTACACCTTC. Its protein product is CASSPQSNYGYTF.

Here the CDR3 DNA reads TGTGCCAGCAGCTTAGACGGGAGCCCCCAGGACGAGCAGTACTTC. This translates into CASSLDGSPQDEQYF. The chain links TRBV7-9 to TRBJ2-7, with D perhaps matching TRBD2 (6 bases). The germline V gene encodes CDR1 SEHNR and CDR2 FQNEAQ (reference sequence). This CDR3 is built from 15 residues. Trimming left V 1 base short and J 5 bases short, with 15 bases between.

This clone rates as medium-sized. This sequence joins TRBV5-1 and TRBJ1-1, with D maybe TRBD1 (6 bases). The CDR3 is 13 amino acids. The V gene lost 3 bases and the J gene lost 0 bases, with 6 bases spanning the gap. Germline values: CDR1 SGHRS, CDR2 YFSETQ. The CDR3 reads CASSSGVNTEAFF. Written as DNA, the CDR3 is TGCGCCAGCAGCTCAGGGGTGAACACTGAAGCTTTCTTT. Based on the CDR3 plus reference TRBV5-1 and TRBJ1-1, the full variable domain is KAGVTQTPRYLIKTRGQQVTLSCSPISGHRSVSWYQQTPGQGLQFLFEYFSETQRNKGNFPGRFSGRQFSNSRSEMNVSTLELGDSALYLCASSSGVNTEAFFGQGTRLTVV.

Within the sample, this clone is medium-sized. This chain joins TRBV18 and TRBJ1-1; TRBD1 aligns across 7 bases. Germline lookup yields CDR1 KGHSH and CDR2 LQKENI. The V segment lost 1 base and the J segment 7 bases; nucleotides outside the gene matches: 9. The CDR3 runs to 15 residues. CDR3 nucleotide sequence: TGTGCCAGCTCACCACTCCAGGGGGGGGCCTATGAAGCTTTCTTT. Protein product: CASSPLQGGAYEAFF.

CDR3 bases: TGTGCCAGCAGTATAGACGGAAACAATCAGCCCCAGCATTTT. It is translated as CASSIDGNNQPQHF. The V gene is TRBV6-6, the J gene TRBJ1-5; D gene uncertain. The germline V and J ends were trimmed by 5 bases and 3 bases, with 11 bases remaining between them. Germline assignment: CDR1 MNHNY and CDR2 SVGAGI (reference sequence). The CDR3 has 14 amino acids.

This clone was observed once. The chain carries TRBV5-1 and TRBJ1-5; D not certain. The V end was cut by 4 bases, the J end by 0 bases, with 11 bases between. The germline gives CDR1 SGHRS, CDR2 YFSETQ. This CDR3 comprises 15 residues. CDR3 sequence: CASSPGGNSNQPQHF. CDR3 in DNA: TGCGCCAGCAGCCCGGGCGGAAATAGCAATCAGCCCCAGCATTTT.

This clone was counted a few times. CDR3 protein: CASRASGNHEQYF. The CDR3 DNA sequence: TGTGCCAGCAGGGCTAGCGGGAACCACGAGCAGTACTTC. The rearrangement uses TRBV6-1 and TRBJ2-7; TRBD2 matches at 9 bases. The CDR3 length is 13 residues. V lost 6 bases, J lost 5 bases, and 5 bases stayed unmatched. Germline V gene sequence: CDR1 MNHNS, CDR2 SASEGT.